Presented here are 14 T cell receptor beta chains from one specimen sequenced in a study of OX40 agonist ivuxolimab in advanced cancers. Clones were read by immunoSEQ multiplex PCR, and TCRdb kept only the in-frame ones, dropping some. Of more than 80,000 clones in the sample, approximately 94% were seen once. Here the sequenced sample was CD4+ or CD8+ T cells sorted from blood, taken in a trial of the OX40 agonist ivuxolimab. These TCRs come from an adult with an advanced solid tumor such as melanoma, head and neck, liver or kidney cancer.

This rearrangement joins TRBV27 to TRBJ2-2; 9 bases align to TRBD2. CDR3 length equals 17 residues. After removal of 10 bases from V and 2 bases from J, the junction contained 14 bases not matched to a gene. Germline V gene sequence: CDR1 MNHEY, CDR2 SMNVEV (reference sequence). The CDR3 protein is CATPWDSGSPNTGELFF. CDR3 DNA: TGTGCCACCCCGTGGGATAGCGGGAGCCCTAACACCGGGGAGCTGTTTTTT.

The V gene is TRBV5-1, the J gene TRBJ2-7; 7 nucleotides match TRBD1. Trimming cost V 3 bases and J 4 bases; bases outside gene matches: 16. Germline V gene lookup returns CDR1 SGHRS and CDR2 YFSETQ. The CDR3 is made up of 17 amino acids. Here the CDR3 DNA reads TGCGCCAGCAGCTATCTACCGGGACAGAGAAAGGGATACGAGCAGTACTTC. Its translation is CASSYLPGQRKGYEQYF.

V is TRBV4-1 and J is TRBJ2-7; 8 nucleotides match TRBD2. CDR1 and CDR2 from the germline V gene are MGHRA and YSYEKL. The trim removed 2 bases at V and 2 bases at J, leaving 8 bases unmatched. CDR3 length equals 16 residues. The CDR3 loop is CASSQLLGTRPYEQYF. In DNA form, the CDR3 reads TGCGCCAGCAGCCAACTCCTAGGGACTAGGCCCTACGAGCAGTACTTC.

The rearrangement joins TRBV6-5 to TRBJ1-5; 8 bases agree with TRBD1. After removal of 0 bases from V and 10 bases from J, the junction contained 2 bases not matched to a gene. The CDR3 sequence is 13 residues long. Germline V lookup: CDR1 MNHEY, CDR2 SVGAGI. CDR3 nucleotide sequence: TGTGCCAGCAGTTACTCAGGACAGGGCCCCCAGCATTTT. Its translation is CASSYSGQGPQHF.

The chain links TRBV7-9 to TRBJ2-2; 8 nucleotides align to TRBD1. The germline CDR1 and CDR2 sequences are SEHNR and FQNEAQ (reference sequence). V dropped 5 bases and J dropped 8; count of bases not matched to a gene: 10. The CDR3 is 15 residues long. CDR3 sequence (DNA): TGTGCCAGCAGCGTAGGCGGACAGGGCTTTGGGGAGCTGTTTTTT. This sequence encodes CASSVGGQGFGELFF.

The V and J genes are TRBV30 and TRBJ1-5, with TRBD1 as a possible D gene (5 bases). Germline assignment: CDR1 GTSNPN and CDR2 SVGIG (reference sequence). This CDR3 comprises 14 residues. Trimming stripped 2 bases from V and 6 bases from J, with 14 bases between. This chain's CDR3 is CAWSLGQGAQPQHF. The CDR3 DNA follows: TGTGCCTGGAGTCTGGGGCAGGGCGCTCAGCCCCAGCATTTT.

The gene calls are TRBV5-1 and TRBJ2-1; D perhaps matches TRBD1 (7 bases). The CDR3 sequence is 14 residues long. Trimming took 3 bases from V and 4 from J, leaving 11 bases between them. The germline V gene has CDR1 SGHRS and CDR2 YFSETQ. The CDR3 is CASSWQGGYNEQFF. For the CDR3, the DNA is TGCGCCAGCAGCTGGCAGGGGGGATACAATGAGCAGTTCTTC. Looking up the rest from reference TRBV5-1 and TRBJ2-1 gives the full variable domain: KAGVTQTPRYLIKTRGQQVTLSCSPISGHRSVSWYQQTPGQGLQFLFEYFSETQRNKGNFPGRFSGRQFSNSRSEMNVSTLELGDSALYLCASSWQGGYNEQFFGPGTRLTVL.

The chain has TRBV7-9 and TRBJ1-5; D perhaps matches TRBD1 (6 bases). The germline V and J ends were trimmed by 3 bases and 4 bases, with 10 bases remaining between them. Germline-derived CDR1 and CDR2 are SEHNR and FQNEAQ (reference sequence). The CDR3 covers 14 residues. Here the CDR3 reads CASSLGTLNQPQHF. CDR3 DNA: TGTGCCAGCAGCTTGGGGACACTGAATCAGCCCCAGCATTTT. The full variable domain, in which reference TRBV7-9 and TRBJ1-5 provide the parts outside the CDR3, is DTGVSQNPRHKITKRGQNVTFRCDPISEHNRLYWYRQTLGQGPEFLTYFQNEAQLEKSRLLSDRFSAERPKGSFSTLEIQRTEQGDSAMYLCASSLGTLNQPQHFGDGTRLSIL.

The chain couples TRBV7-9 to TRBJ2-1; 13 bases match TRBD2. The CDR3 sequence is 15 residues long. Germline V gives CDR1 SEHNR, CDR2 FQNEAQ (reference sequence). V dropped 5 bases and J dropped 4; count of bases not matched to a gene: 2. The CDR3: CASSRTSGRYNEQFF. CDR3 nucleotide sequence: TGTGCCAGCAGCCGGACTAGCGGGAGATACAATGAGCAGTTCTTC. The full variable domain, in which reference TRBV7-9 and TRBJ2-1 provide the parts outside the CDR3, is DTGVSQNPRHKITKRGQNVTFRCDPISEHNRLYWYRQTLGQGPEFLTYFQNEAQLEKSRLLSDRFSAERPKGSFSTLEIQRTEQGDSAMYLCASSRTSGRYNEQFFGPGTRLTVL.

This sequence joins TRBV2 and TRBJ1-5; TRBD1 matches at 7 bases. The CDR3 length is 14 residues. CDR1 is SNHLY and CDR2 is FYNNEI in the germline V gene. V dropped 5 bases and J dropped 4; count of bases not matched to a gene: 5. CDR3 in DNA: TGTGCCAGCAGTATCAGGGGGGCTAATCAGCCCCAGCATTTT. It encodes CASSIRGANQPQHF.

The V gene is TRBV6-1, the J gene TRBJ1-1, with a possible D match to TRBD1 (6 bases). Germline V gene data show CDR1 as MNHNS and CDR2 as SASEGT. V was cut by 8 bases and J by 11 bases, with 15 bases left in between. This CDR3 is 11 amino acids long. The CDR3 protein is CASRLGGLAFF. DNA of the CDR3: TGTGCCAGCCGGCTCGGGGGGCTCGCTTTCTTT.

CDR3 residues: CASSDPYGLAGNYNEQFF. DNA of the CDR3: TGTGCCAGCAGTGACCCATATGGGCTAGCGGGAAACTACAATGAGCAGTTCTTC. This chain uses TRBV2 with TRBJ2-1, with TRBD2 identical over 9 bases. V shed 3 bases and J 3 bases; nucleotides not matched to a gene: 12. CDR1 and CDR2 from the germline V gene are SNHLY and FYNNEI. The CDR3 spans 18 residues.

The gene calls are TRBV5-6 and TRBJ1-6, with D unresolved. This CDR3 has 16 residues. CDR1 is SGHDT, CDR2 YYEEEE, per germline. The V gene lost 0 bases and the J gene lost 9 bases, with 16 bases spanning the gap. Here the CDR3 reads CASSLAASFSGSPLHF. The CDR3 DNA reads as TGTGCCAGCAGCTTGGCGGCATCTTTTTCGGGTTCACCCCTCCACTTT.

The rearrangement joins TRBV7-8 to TRBJ2-2, with 7 bases fitting TRBD1. The V gene's germline CDR1 is SGHVS and CDR2 FQNEAQ. Trimming at V came to 4 bases and at J to 7 bases, leaving 3 bases not matched to a gene. The CDR3 sequence is 13 residues long. The CDR3 DNA follows: TGTGCCAGCAGCTACCACAGGGGCGGGGAGCTGTTTTTT. It specifies CASSYHRGGELFF. The full variable domain, completed using reference TRBV7-8 and TRBJ2-2, is GAGVSQSPRYKVAKRGQDVALRCDPISGHVSLFWYQQALGQGPEFLTYFQNEAQLDKSGLPSDRFFAERPEGSVSTLKIQRTQQEDSAVYLCASSYHRGGELFFGEGSRLTVL.